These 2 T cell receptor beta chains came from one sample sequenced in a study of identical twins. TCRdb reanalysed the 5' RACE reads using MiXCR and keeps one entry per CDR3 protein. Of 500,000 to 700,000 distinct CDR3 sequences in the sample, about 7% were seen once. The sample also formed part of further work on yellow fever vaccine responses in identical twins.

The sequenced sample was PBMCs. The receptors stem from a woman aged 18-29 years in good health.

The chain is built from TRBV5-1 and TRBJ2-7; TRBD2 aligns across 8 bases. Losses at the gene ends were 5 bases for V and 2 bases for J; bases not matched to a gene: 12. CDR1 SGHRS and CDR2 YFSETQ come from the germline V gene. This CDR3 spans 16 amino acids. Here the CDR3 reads CASRRDIREGTYEQYF. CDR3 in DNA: TGCGCCAGCAGAAGAGACATACGGGAGGGGACCTACGAGCAGTACTTC.

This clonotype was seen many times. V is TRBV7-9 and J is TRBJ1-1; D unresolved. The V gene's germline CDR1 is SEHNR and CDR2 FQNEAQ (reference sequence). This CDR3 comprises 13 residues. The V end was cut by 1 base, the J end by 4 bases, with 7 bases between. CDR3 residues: CASSLGQSTEAFF. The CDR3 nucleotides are TGTGCCAGCAGCTTAGGTCAGAGCACTGAAGCTTTCTTT.